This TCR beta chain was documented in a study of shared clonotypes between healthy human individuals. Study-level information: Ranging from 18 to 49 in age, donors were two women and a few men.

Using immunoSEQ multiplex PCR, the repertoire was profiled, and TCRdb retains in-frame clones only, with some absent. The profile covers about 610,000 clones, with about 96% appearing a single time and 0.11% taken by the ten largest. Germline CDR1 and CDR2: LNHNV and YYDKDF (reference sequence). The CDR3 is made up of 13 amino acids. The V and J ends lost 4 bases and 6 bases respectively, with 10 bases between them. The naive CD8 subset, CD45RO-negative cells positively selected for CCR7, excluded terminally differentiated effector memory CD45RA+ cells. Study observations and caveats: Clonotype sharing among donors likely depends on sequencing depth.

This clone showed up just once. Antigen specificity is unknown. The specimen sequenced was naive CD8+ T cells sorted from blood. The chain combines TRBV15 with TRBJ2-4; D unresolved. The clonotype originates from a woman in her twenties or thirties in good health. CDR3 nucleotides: TGTGCCACCAGCATAGGACGCGGAAACATTCAGTACTTC. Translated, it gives CATSIGRGNIQYF. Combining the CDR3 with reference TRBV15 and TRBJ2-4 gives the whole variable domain DAMVIQNPRYQVTQFGKPVTLSCSQTLNHNVMYWYQQKSSQAPKLLFHYYDKDFNNEADTPDNFQSRRPNTSFCFLDIRSPGLGDTAMYLCATSIGRGNIQYFGAGTRLSVL.